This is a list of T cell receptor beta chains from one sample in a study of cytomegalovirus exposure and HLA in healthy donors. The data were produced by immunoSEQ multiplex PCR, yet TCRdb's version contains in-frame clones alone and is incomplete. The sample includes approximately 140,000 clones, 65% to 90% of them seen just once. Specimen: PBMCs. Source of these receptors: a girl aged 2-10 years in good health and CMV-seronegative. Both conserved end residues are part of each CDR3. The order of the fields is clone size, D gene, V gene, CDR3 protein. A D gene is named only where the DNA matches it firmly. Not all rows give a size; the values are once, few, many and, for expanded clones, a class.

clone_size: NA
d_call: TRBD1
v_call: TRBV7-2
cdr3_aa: CASSFQGGTEAFF

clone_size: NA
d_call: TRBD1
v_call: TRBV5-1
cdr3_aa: CASSFGTDTGELFF

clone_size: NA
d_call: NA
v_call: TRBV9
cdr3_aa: CASSTQKSSYNEQFF

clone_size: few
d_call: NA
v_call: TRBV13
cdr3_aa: CASSYQGSEAFF

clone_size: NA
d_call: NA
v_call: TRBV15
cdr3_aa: CATSSPPSVYGYTF

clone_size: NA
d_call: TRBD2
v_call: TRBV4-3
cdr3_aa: CASSQAPVAGGSNEQFF

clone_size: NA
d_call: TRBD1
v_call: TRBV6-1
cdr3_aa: CASSGQGATYEQYF

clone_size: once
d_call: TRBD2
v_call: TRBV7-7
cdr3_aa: CASSLREGPRDEQFF

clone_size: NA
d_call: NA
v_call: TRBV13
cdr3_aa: CASSSRPGNYGYTF

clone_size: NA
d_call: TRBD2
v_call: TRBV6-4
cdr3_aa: CASSDSMVASGSYNEQFF

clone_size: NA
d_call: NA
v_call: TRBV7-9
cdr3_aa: CASSRGLAGPYEQYF

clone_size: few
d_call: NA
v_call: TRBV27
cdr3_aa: CASRPGDRRTEAFF

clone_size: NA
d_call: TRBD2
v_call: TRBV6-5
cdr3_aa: CASTRSGRTNNEQFF

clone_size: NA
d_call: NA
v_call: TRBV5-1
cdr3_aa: CASSTDRLYEQYF

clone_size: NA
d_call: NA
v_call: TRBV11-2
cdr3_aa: CASSPLWGGRGGNTIYF

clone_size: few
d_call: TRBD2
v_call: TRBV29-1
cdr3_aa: CSVGAGGHTDTQYF

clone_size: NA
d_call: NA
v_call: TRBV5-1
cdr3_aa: CASSWAEIYNEQFF

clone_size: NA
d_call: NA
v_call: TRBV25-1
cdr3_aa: CASSVSGDYNEQFF

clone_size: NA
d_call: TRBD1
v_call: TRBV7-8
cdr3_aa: CASSRTGNSNQPQHF

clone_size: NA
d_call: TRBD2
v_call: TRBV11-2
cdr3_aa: CASSLDPRGVANNEQFF

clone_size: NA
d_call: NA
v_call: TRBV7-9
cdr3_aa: CASSLAGGKNIQYF

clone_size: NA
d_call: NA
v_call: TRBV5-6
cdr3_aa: CASSLDGGLTYSGANVLTF

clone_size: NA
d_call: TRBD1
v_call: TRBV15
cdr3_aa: CATSTTGGIDTQYF

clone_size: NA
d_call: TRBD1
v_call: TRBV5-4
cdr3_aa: CASSLGLRDRAYGYTF

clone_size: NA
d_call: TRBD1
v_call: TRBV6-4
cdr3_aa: CASSDPGQGDTNEKLFF

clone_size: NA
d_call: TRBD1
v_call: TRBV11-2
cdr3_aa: CASSSIQGAVYEQYF

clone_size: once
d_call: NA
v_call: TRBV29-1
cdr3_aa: CSVEAQGSSNTEAFF

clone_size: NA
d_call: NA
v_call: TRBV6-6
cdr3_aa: CASSYGASNEKLFF

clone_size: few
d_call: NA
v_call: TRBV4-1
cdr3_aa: CASSQTTGSYGYTF

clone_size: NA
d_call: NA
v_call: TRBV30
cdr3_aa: CAWSVGGRYEQYF

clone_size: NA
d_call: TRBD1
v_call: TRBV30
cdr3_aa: CAWTRGQGSTEAFF